A selection of T cell receptor beta chains follows, all from one sample in a study of blood T cell repertoires in COVID-19. The method was immunoSEQ multiplex PCR; TCRdb's version includes in-frame clones alone and lacks a portion of them. The repertoire holds about 280,000 clones, with less than 90% as singletons. Sequencing used peripheral blood. The origin of the receptors is a human donor in a cohort sampled during active COVID-19. Each CDR3 is given with its conserved first and last residue. A D gene is named only where the DNA matches it firmly. Size tells how often a clone was seen (once, few, many) or the class of an expanded clone, and some rows leave it out.

TRBV27,TRBJ2-2,.,TRBD1,TGTGCCAGCAGTTTATCCACAGGGGCCACCGGGGAGCTGTTTTTT,CASSLSTGATGELFF
TRBV29-1,TRBJ2-3,.,TRBD1,TGCAGCGTCGGGACAGACACTAGCACAGATACGCAGTATTTT,CSVGTDTSTDTQYF
TRBV7-2,TRBJ2-1,.,.,TGTGCCAGCAGCCTACCGGGGGGCGGATCCTACAATGAGCAGTTCTTC,CASSLPGGGSYNEQFF
TRBV9,TRBJ2-1,.,.,TGTGCCAGCAGCGTAGTGGCCCTCAGCGGGGAGCAGTTCTTC,CASSVVALSGEQFF
TRBV4-1,TRBJ1-2,.,TRBD1,TGCGCCAGCAGCCAAGATCTAACAGGGGGGAGTAACTATGGCTACACCTTC,CASSQDLTGGSNYGYTF
TRBV15,TRBJ1-5,.,.,TGTGCCACCAGCCGCCGAGGGGGGGAGGTCGAGCCCCAGCATTTT,CATSRRGGEVEPQHF
TRBV28,TRBJ1-1,.,TRBD1,TGTGCCAGCAGTTCCAGACAGGGGACGTCGGCGGGAGCTTTCTTT,CASSSRQGTSAGAFF
TRBV16,TRBJ1-5,.,.,TGTGCCAGCAGCCAATCGATCGGGGGAGGCAATCAGCCCCAGCATTTT,CASSQSIGGGNQPQHF
TRBV6-6,TRBJ2-7,.,.,TGTGCCAGCAGTTACTCGGACAGACTTTACGAGCAGTACTTC,CASSYSDRLYEQYF
TRBV7-8,TRBJ2-7,.,TRBD2,TGTGCCAGCAGCCAACGGGAGGGCCTGGACGAGCAGTACTTC,CASSQREGLDEQYF
TRBV18,TRBJ1-4,.,.,TGTGCCAGCTCACCCGCAACTAATGAAAAACTGTTTTTT,CASSPATNEKLFF
TRBV3-1/TRBV3-2,TRBJ2-3,.,TRBD2,TGTGCCAGCAGCCCCTCTCGAGTTAGCGGGAATACGCAGTATTTT,CASSPSRVSGNTQYF
TRBV3-1/TRBV3-2,TRBJ1-4,.,TRBD1,TGTGCCAGCAGCCAAGCCCTACCGGGACAGGGGGTCGACCTGTCGGAAAAACTGTTTTTT,CASSQALPGQGVDLSEKLFF
TRBV5-1,TRBJ2-7,.,.,TGCGCCAGCAGCGCCGGACAGCCTACCTACGAGCAGTACTTC,CASSAGQPTYEQYF
TRBV13,TRBJ2-3,.,TRBD1,TGTGCCAGCAGCTCCGGACAGGGATATACGCAGTATTTT,CASSSGQGYTQYF
TRBV9,TRBJ2-3,.,.,TGTGCCAGCAGCGTAGTAGCTGACCCCACAGATACGCAGTATTTT,CASSVVADPTDTQYF
TRBV4-3,TRBJ2-7,.,TRBD2,TGCGCCAGCAGCCAAGAGCGGGGGGCCTACGAGCAGTACTTC,CASSQERGAYEQYF
TRBV3-1/TRBV3-2,TRBJ1-2,.,.,TGTGCCAGCAGCCAAGGGGGCCTCAGGACCGGTGGCTACACCTTC,CASSQGGLRTGGYTF
TRBV6-2/TRBV6-3,TRBJ2-5,.,TRBD1,TGTGCCAGCAGTTACGATTGGGACAGGGGTGAAGAGACCCAGTACTTC,CASSYDWDRGEETQYF
TRBV11-2,TRBJ1-2,.,.,TGTGCCAGCAGCTTAGATCCGGGGGGCTACACCTTC,CASSLDPGGYTF
TRBV5-1,TRBJ1-2,.,.,TGCGCCAGCAGCTCCACGCAGGGGCTCCTAGGTGGCTACACCTTC,CASSSTQGLLGGYTF
TRBV5-4,TRBJ1-2,.,TRBD1,TGTGCCAGCAGCTCCCAACCGGGGACAGGGGGGAGGGGCTACACCTTC,CASSSQPGTGGRGYTF
TRBV19,TRBJ2-3,.,TRBD1,TGTGCCATCGCGGGACAGGGGTTGAATACGCAGTATTTT,CAIAGQGLNTQYF
TRBV18,TRBJ1-5,.,TRBD1,TGTGCCAGCTCGACCGGGACAGGGAACCAGCCCCAGCATTTT,CASSTGTGNQPQHF
TRBV4-1,TRBJ2-1,.,.,TGCGCCAGCAGCCAAGGGGCGGGACTCTCCTACAATGAGCAGTTCTTC,CASSQGAGLSYNEQFF
TRBV23-1,TRBJ2-2,few,TRBD1,TGCGCCAGCAGCCCAACAGGGGGCAACACCGGGGAGCTGTTTTTT,CASSPTGGNTGELFF
TRBV3-1/TRBV3-2,TRBJ2-2,.,TRBD2,TGTGCCAGCGGGGGACTAGCGGGAGCAAACACCGGGGAGCTGTTTTTT,CASGGLAGANTGELFF